The next 11 T cell receptor beta chains were all read from a single sample in a study of shared clonotypes between healthy human individuals. Measured with immunoSEQ multiplex PCR; TCRdb has only the in-frame clones, and not every one. The table includes over a million clones, about 96% detected once. The source material was naive CD4+ T cells sorted from blood. Subset noted: CD45RA+ positively selected. The receptors come from a man under 40 in good health.

This clone was picked up one time. At one boundary the junction diverges from the germline segment, which might be a read error. CDR3 sequence reads: CASSQGDGGFYEQYF. Written as DNA, the CDR3 is TGTGCTAGCAGTCAGGGCGATGGGGGCTTCTACGAGCAGTACTTC. V is TRBV7-7 and J is TRBJ2-7, with D tentatively TRBD1 (6 bases). The CDR3 loop spans 15 amino acids. Germline CDR1 is SSHAT and CDR2 is FNYEAQ (reference sequence).

This clone was seen a single time. This rearrangement joins TRBV5-6 to TRBJ2-3; the D gene is possibly TRBD1 (5 bases). Germline V gene sequence: CDR1 SGHDT, CDR2 YYEEEE. Deletions cut 0 bases from V and 10 bases from J, with 9 bases between. The CDR3 has 12 amino acids. The CDR3 sequence is CASSLDQGSQYF. CDR3 DNA sequence: TGTGCCAGCAGCTTGGATCAGGGTTCGCAGTATTTT.

The chain couples TRBV7-2 to TRBJ1-2, with D possibly being TRBD1 (6 bases). The CDR3 has 15 residues. The germline gives CDR1 SGHTA, CDR2 FQGNSA. Trimming took off 4 bases at V and 4 bases at J, with 16 bases between the two ends. Here the CDR3 DNA reads TGTGCCAGCAGCTACGGGGGGGCAAGAGTCTATGGCTACACCTTC. Its protein is CASSYGGARVYGYTF.

The chain employs TRBV7-9 and TRBJ2-7; 8 bases agree with TRBD1. Trimming cost V 5 bases and J 4 bases; bases outside gene matches: 4. The CDR3 sequence is 13 residues long. Germline V CDR1 and CDR2: SEHNR, FQNEAQ (reference sequence). DNA of the CDR3: TGTGCCAGCAGCGGACAGGGATCGTACGAGCAGTACTTC. Translated, it gives CASSGQGSYEQYF.

V and J are TRBV7-2 and TRBJ1-2, with TRBD1 as a possible D gene (6 bases). With 5 bases removed from V and 6 bases from J, the gap between germline ends came to 19 bases. Germline V CDR1 and CDR2: SGHTA, FQGNSA. CDR3 length: 15 amino acids. The CDR3 region has the DNA TGTGCCAGCAGCGTACAGGGCCTACTGGGGAATGGCTACACCTTC. Translation gives CASSVQGLLGNGYTF.

The V and J genes are TRBV5-1 and TRBJ2-6; tentative D call: TRBD1 (5 bases). This CDR3 comprises 15 residues. V shed 3 bases and J shed 1 base, with 8 bases lying between them. CDR1 and CDR2 (germline): SGHRS, YFSETQ. CDR3 protein: CASSSRGSGANVLTF. The CDR3 DNA sequence: TGCGCCAGCAGCTCTAGGGGATCTGGGGCCAACGTCCTGACTTTC. The variable domain in full, with the rest retrieved from reference TRBV5-1 and TRBJ2-6, is KAGVTQTPRYLIKTRGQQVTLSCSPISGHRSVSWYQQTPGQGLQFLFEYFSETQRNKGNFPGRFSGRQFSNSRSEMNVSTLELGDSALYLCASSSRGSGANVLTFGAGSRLTVL.

The genes are TRBV7-8 and TRBJ1-4; a weak D match, TRBD1 (5 bases). The CDR3 has 17 residues. Trimming removed 0 bases at V and 0 bases at J, with 11 bases between. Germline V gene lookup returns CDR1 SGHVS and CDR2 FQNEAQ. The CDR3 coding sequence is TGTGCCAGCAGCTTAGCGAGGAGGGACGCAACTAATGAAAAACTGTTTTTT. This encodes CASSLARRDATNEKLFF.

Concerning this clone itself: Other DNA sequences in this specimen translate into the identical CDR3. The chain recombines TRBV6-5 with TRBJ1-1, with D perhaps matching TRBD1 (5 bases). Germline CDR1 reads MNHEY; CDR2 reads SVGAGI. The CDR3 loop spans 14 amino acids. The V and J ends lost 5 bases and 2 bases respectively, with 12 bases between them. The CDR3: CASSLRGGNTEAFF. The CDR3 DNA reads as TGTGCCAGCAGTCTCCGGGGGGGAAACACTGAAGCTTTCTTT.

The chain joins TRBV28 to TRBJ2-7; TRBD2 aligns across 10 bases. J lost 0 bases, V lost 5 bases, and 7 bases had no gene match. This CDR3 spans 16 amino acids. Germline lookup yields CDR1 MDHEN and CDR2 SYDVKM. The CDR3 loop is CASSPILAGSSYEQYF. The DNA for the CDR3 is TGTGCCAGCAGTCCGATACTAGCGGGGAGCTCCTACGAGCAGTACTTC.

The chain combines TRBV5-1 with TRBJ2-2, with D unresolved. Germline V lookup: CDR1 SGHRS, CDR2 YFSETQ. The V end was cut by 4 bases, the J end by 8 bases, with 15 bases between. The CDR3 extends over 14 amino acids. This CDR3 reads CASSPGHKTGELFF. The CDR3, as DNA: TGCGCCAGCAGCCCGGGCCATAAGACGGGGGAGCTGTTTTTT. The whole variable domain, filled in from reference TRBV5-1 and TRBJ2-2, reads KAGVTQTPRYLIKTRGQQVTLSCSPISGHRSVSWYQQTPGQGLQFLFEYFSETQRNKGNFPGRFSGRQFSNSRSEMNVSTLELGDSALYLCASSPGHKTGELFFGEGSRLTVL.

This rearrangement joins TRBV7-9 to TRBJ2-2, with D unclear. V lost 6 bases to trimming and J lost 0 bases, with 14 bases between them. The CDR3 length is 16 residues. In germline, CDR1 is SEHNR, CDR2 FQNEAQ (reference sequence). The CDR3 loop reads CASSPHAIANTGELFF. CDR3 DNA: TGTGCCAGCAGTCCACATGCTATTGCGAACACCGGGGAGCTGTTTTTT.